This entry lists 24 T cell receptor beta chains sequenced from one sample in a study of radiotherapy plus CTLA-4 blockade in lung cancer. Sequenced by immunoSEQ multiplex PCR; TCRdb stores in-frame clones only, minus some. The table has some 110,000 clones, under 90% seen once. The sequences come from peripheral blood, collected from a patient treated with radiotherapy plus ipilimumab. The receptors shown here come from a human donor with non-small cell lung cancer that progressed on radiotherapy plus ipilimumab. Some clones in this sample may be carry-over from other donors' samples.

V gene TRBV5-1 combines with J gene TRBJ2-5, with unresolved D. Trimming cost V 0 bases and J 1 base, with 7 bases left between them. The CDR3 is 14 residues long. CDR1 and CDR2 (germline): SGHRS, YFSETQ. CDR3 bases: TGCGCCAGCAGCTTGGGAGTTCCCCAAGAGACCCAGTACTTC. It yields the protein CASSLGVPQETQYF.

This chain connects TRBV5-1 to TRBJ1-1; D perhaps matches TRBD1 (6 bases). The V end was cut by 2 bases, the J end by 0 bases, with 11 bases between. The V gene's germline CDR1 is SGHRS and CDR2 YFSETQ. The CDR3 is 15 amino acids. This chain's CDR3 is CASSFRGPMNTEAFF. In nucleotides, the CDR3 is TGCGCCAGCAGCTTCAGGGGACCTATGAACACTGAAGCTTTCTTT.

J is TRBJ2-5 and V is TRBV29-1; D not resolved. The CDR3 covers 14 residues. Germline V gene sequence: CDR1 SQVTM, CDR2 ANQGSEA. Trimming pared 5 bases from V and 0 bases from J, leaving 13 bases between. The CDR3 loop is CSVTVESYQETQYF. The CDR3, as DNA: TGCAGCGTTACGGTGGAATCGTACCAAGAGACCCAGTACTTC.

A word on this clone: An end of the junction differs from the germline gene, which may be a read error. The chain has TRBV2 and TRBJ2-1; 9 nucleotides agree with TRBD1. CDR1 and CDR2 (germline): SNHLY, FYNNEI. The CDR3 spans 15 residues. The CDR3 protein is CASTEQGARTNEQFF. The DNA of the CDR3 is TGTGCCAGCACTGAACAGGGGGCAAGAACGAATGAGCAGTTCTTC.

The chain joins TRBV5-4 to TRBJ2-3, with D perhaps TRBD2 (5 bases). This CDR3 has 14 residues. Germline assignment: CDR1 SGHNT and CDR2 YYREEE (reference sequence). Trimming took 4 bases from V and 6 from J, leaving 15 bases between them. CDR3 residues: CASSHPTKADTQYF. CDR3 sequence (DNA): TGTGCCAGCAGCCACCCGACTAAAGCGGATACGCAGTATTTT.

CDR3 in DNA: TGTGCCAGCAGTGACAGCGGGGGGCGTTGGGAGCAGTACTTC. It codes for CASSDSGGRWEQYF. The chain recombines TRBV2 with TRBJ2-7, with TRBD2 identical over 9 bases. Per germline, CDR1 SNHLY and CDR2 FYNNEI. This CDR3 is 14 amino acids long. Trimming removed 3 bases from V and 7 bases from J; junction bases left unmatched: 7.

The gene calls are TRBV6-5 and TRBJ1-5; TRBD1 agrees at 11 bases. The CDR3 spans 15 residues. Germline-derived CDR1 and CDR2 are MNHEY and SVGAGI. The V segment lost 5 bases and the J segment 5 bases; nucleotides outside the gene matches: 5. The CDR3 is CASSTGTGGYQPQHF. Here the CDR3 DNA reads TGTGCCAGCAGTACGGGGACAGGGGGGTATCAGCCCCAGCATTTT.

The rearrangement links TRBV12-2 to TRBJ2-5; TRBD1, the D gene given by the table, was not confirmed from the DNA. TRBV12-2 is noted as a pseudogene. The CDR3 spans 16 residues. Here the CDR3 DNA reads TGTGCAAGTCGCTTAGACGGGACAGCTATCCAAGAGACCCAGTACTTC. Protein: CASRLDGTAIQETQYF.

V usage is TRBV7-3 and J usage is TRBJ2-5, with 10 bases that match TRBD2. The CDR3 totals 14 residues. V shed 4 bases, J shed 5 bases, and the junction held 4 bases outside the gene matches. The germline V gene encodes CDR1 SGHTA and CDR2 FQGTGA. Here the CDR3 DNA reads TGTGCCAGCAGCTCCAGCGGGGGGGGTGAGACCCAGTACTTC. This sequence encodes CASSSSGGGETQYF. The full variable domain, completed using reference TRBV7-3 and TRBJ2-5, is GAGVSQTPSNKVTEKGKYVELRCDPISGHTALYWYRQSLGQGPEFLIYFQGTGAADDSGLPNDRFFAVRPEGSVSTLKIQRTERGDSAVYLCASSSSGGGETQYFGPGTRLLVL.

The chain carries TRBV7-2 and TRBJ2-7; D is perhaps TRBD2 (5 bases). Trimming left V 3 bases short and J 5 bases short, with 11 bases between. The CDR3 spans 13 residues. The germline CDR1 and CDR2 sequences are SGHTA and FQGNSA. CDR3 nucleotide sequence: TGTGCCAGCAGCTTTACGAGCGGTAACGAGCAGTACTTC. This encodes CASSFTSGNEQYF.

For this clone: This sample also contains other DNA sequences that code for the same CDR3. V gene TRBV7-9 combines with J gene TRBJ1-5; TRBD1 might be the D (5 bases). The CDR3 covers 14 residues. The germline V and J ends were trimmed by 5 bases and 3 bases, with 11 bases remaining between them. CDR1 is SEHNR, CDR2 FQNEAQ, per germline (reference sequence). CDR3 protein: CASSVQGINQPQHF. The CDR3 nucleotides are TGTGCCAGCAGCGTGCAGGGTATCAATCAGCCCCAGCATTTT. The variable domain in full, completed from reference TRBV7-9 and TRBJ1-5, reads DTGVSQNPRHKITKRGQNVTFRCDPISEHNRLYWYRQTLGQGPEFLTYFQNEAQLEKSRLLSDRFSAERPKGSFSTLEIQRTEQGDSAMYLCASSVQGINQPQHFGDGTRLSIL.

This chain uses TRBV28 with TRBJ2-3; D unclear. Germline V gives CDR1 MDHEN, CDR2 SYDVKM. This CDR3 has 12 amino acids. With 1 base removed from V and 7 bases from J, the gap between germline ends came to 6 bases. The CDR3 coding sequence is TGTGCCAGCAGTTTATTCTGGAATACGCAGTATTTT. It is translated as CASSLFWNTQYF. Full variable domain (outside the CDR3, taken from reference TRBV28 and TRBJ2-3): DVKVTQSSRYLVKRTGEKVFLECVQDMDHENMFWYRQDPGLGLRLIYFSYDVKMKEKGDIPEGYSVSREKKERFSLILESASTNQTSMYLCASSLFWNTQYFGPGTRLTVL.

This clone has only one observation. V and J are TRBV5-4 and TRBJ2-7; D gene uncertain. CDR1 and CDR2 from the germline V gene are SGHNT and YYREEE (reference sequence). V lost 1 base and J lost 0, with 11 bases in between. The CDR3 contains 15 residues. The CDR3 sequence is CASSLLGQVSYEQYF. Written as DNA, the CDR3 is TGTGCCAGCAGCTTGTTAGGCCAGGTCTCCTACGAGCAGTACTTC.

CDR3 in amino acids: CASSQARGGETQYF. CDR3 in DNA: TGCGCCAGCAGCCAAGCCAGGGGCGGGGAGACCCAGTACTTC. The chain joins TRBV4-1 to TRBJ2-5; perhaps TRBD1 as D (6 bases). The CDR3 spans 14 residues. The V gene's germline CDR1 is MGHRA and CDR2 YSYEKL. With 1 base removed from V and 5 bases from J, the gap between germline ends came to 11 bases.

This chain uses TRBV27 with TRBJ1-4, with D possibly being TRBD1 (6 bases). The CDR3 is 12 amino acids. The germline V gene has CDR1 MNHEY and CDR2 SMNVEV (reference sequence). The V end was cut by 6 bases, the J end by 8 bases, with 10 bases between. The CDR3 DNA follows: TGTGCCAGCAGACAGGGAGGAGAAAAACTGTTTTTT. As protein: CASRQGGEKLFF.

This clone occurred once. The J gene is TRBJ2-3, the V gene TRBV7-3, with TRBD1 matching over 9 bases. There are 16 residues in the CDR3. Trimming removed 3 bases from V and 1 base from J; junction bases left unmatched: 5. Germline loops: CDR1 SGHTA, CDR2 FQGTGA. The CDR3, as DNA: TGTGCCAGCAGCTTGACCCGGGACAGGGGCACAGATACGCAGTATTTT. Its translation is CASSLTRDRGTDTQYF.

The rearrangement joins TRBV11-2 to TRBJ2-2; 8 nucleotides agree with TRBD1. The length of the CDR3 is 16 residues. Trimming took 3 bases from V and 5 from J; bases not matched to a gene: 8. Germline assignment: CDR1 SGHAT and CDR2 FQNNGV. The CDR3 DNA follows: TGTGCCAGCAGCTTCTGGGCAGGGGGCGGAACCGGGGAGCTGTTTTTT. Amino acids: CASSFWAGGGTGELFF.

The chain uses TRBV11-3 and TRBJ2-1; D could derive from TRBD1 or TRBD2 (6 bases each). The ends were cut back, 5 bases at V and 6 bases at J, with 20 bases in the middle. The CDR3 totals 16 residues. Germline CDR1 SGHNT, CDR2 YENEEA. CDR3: CASSIQGTRNSNEQFF. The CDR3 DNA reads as TGTGCCAGCAGCATCCAGGGGACTCGCAATAGCAATGAGCAGTTCTTC.

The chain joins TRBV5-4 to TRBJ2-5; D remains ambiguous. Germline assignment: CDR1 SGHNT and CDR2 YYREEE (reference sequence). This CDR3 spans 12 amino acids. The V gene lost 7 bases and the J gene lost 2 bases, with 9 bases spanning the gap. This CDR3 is CASSPGQETQYF. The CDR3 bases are TGTGCCAGCTCTCCGGGTCAAGAGACCCAGTACTTC.

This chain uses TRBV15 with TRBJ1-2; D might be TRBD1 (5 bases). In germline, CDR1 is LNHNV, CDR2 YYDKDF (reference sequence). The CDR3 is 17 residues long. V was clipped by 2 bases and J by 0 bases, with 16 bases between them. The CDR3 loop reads CATSRSRDAIANYGYTF. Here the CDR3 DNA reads TGTGCCACCAGCAGATCCCGGGACGCAATAGCTAACTATGGCTACACCTTC.

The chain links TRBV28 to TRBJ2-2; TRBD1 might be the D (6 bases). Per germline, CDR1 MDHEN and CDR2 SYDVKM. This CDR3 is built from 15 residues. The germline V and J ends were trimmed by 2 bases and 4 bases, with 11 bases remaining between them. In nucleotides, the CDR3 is TGTGCCAGCAGTTTACCAGGGGTTTCCACCGGGGAGCTGTTTTTT. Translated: CASSLPGVSTGELFF. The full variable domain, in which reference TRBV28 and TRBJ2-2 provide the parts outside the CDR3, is DVKVTQSSRYLVKRTGEKVFLECVQDMDHENMFWYRQDPGLGLRLIYFSYDVKMKEKGDIPEGYSVSREKKERFSLILESASTNQTSMYLCASSLPGVSTGELFFGEGSRLTVL.

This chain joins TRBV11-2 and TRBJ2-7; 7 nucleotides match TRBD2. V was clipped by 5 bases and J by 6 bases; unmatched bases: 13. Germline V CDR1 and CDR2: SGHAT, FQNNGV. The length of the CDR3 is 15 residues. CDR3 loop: CASSPTSAGLGEQYF. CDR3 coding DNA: TGTGCCAGCAGCCCAACTAGCGCGGGCCTTGGCGAGCAGTACTTC. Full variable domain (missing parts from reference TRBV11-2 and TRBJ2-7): EAGVAQSPRYKIIEKRQSVAFWCNPISGHATLYWYQQILGQGPKLLIQFQNNGVVDDSQLPKDRFSAERLKGVDSTLKIQPAKLEDSAVYLCASSPTSAGLGEQYFGPGTRLTVT.

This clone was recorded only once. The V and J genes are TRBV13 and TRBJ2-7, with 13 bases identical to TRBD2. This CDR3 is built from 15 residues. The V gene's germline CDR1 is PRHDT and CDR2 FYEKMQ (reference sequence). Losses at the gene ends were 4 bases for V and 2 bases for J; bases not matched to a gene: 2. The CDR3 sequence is CASSSGTSGAYEQYF. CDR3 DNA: TGTGCCAGCAGCTCCGGGACTAGCGGGGCCTACGAGCAGTACTTC.

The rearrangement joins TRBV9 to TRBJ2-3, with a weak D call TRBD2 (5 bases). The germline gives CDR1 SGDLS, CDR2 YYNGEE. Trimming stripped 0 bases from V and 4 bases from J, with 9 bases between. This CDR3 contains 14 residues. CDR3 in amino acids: CASSVGGLSDTQYF. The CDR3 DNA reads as TGTGCCAGCAGCGTAGGAGGGTTGTCAGATACGCAGTATTTT.